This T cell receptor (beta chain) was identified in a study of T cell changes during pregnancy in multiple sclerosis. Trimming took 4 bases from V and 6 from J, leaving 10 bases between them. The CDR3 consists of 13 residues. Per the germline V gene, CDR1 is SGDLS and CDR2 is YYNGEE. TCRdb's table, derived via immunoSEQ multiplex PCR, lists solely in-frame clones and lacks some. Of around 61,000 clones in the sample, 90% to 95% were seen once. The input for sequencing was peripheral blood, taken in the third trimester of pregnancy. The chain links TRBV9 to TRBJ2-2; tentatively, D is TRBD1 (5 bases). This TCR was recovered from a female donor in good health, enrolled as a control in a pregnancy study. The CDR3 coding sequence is TGTGCCAGCAGCCCGCAGGGCTCCGGGGAGCTGTTTTTT. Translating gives CASSPQGSGELFF.